Each of the 27 T cell receptor beta chains below was sequenced from the same sample in a study of blood T cell repertoires in COVID-19. Sequencing used immunoSEQ multiplex PCR; TCRdb keeps in-frame clones, though not all of them. The table includes some 94,000 clones, around 87% detected once. Sequencing was done on a sample of peripheral blood. These receptors originate from a human donor in a cohort sampled during active COVID-19.

This sequence joins TRBV28 and TRBJ1-1; TRBD1 matches at 8 bases. Germline V gene lookup returns CDR1 MDHEN and CDR2 SYDVKM. CDR3 length equals 16 residues. The trim removed 5 bases at V and 5 bases at J, leaving 13 bases unmatched. The CDR3 spells CASSNGQGEMETEAFF. Written as DNA, the CDR3 is TGTGCCAGCAGTAACGGACAGGGAGAAATGGAGACTGAAGCTTTCTTT.

This chain links TRBV5-1 with TRBJ1-1, with D possibly being TRBD1 (6 bases). The ends were cut back, 0 bases at V and 6 bases at J, with 12 bases in the middle. CDR1 is SGHRS and CDR2 is YFSETQ in the germline V gene. The CDR3 spans 14 residues. Written as DNA, the CDR3 is TGCGCCAGCAGCTTGGGTCAGGGGACGGCTGAAGCTTTCTTT. Amino acids: CASSLGQGTAEAFF. Filled out from reference TRBV5-1 and TRBJ1-1, the complete variable domain reads KAGVTQTPRYLIKTRGQQVTLSCSPISGHRSVSWYQQTPGQGLQFLFEYFSETQRNKGNFPGRFSGRQFSNSRSEMNVSTLELGDSALYLCASSLGQGTAEAFFGQGTRLTVV.

CDR3 sequence: CASSSGVATNEKLFF. In DNA, the CDR3 is TGTGCCAGCAGCTCAGGGGTTGCAACTAATGAAAAACTGTTTTTT. The V call is TRBV7-9, the J call TRBJ1-4; D perhaps matches TRBD1 (6 bases). V lost 4 bases to trimming and J lost 0 bases, with 9 bases between them. The CDR3 is made up of 15 amino acids. Germline V CDR1 and CDR2: SEHNR, FQNEAQ (reference sequence). Using reference TRBV7-9 and TRBJ1-4 for the parts outside the CDR3, the full variable domain is DTGVSQNPRHKITKRGQNVTFRCDPISEHNRLYWYRQTLGQGPEFLTYFQNEAQLEKSRLLSDRFSAERPKGSFSTLEIQRTEQGDSAMYLCASSSGVATNEKLFFGSGTQLSVL.

This clone was counted a few times. The V gene is TRBV7-9, the J gene TRBJ1-1; 8 bases line up with TRBD1. Trimming removed 5 bases from V and 1 base from J; junction bases left unmatched: 3. CDR1 is SEHNR, CDR2 FQNEAQ, per germline (reference sequence). This CDR3 is 14 amino acids long. The CDR3 region has the DNA TGTGCCAGCAGCAGCACAGGGGGGAACACTGAAGCTTTCTTT. Its translation: CASSSTGGNTEAFF. Looking up the rest from reference TRBV7-9 and TRBJ1-1 gives the full variable domain: DTGVSQNPRHKITKRGQNVTFRCDPISEHNRLYWYRQTLGQGPEFLTYFQNEAQLEKSRLLSDRFSAERPKGSFSTLEIQRTEQGDSAMYLCASSSTGGNTEAFFGQGTRLTVV.

This clone came up a few times. The J gene is TRBJ1-1, the V gene TRBV7-3; 7 bases match TRBD1. The CDR3 totals 13 residues. J was trimmed by 7 bases and V by 5 bases; bases with no gene match: 7. Germline-derived CDR1 and CDR2 are SGHTA and FQGTGA. The CDR3 sequence is CASSVDRASEAFF. CDR3 in DNA: TGTGCCAGCAGCGTAGACAGGGCCAGTGAAGCTTTCTTT. Full variable domain (outside the CDR3, taken from reference TRBV7-3 and TRBJ1-1): GAGVSQTPSNKVTEKGKYVELRCDPISGHTALYWYRQSLGQGPEFLIYFQGTGAADDSGLPNDRFFAVRPEGSVSTLKIQRTERGDSAVYLCASSVDRASEAFFGQGTRLTVV.

The CDR3 region is CASSFLAAYQETQYF. Written as DNA, the CDR3 is TGTGCCAGCAGCTTTTTAGCGGCGTACCAAGAGACCCAGTACTTC. The rearrangement joins TRBV5-4 to TRBJ2-5; the D gene is possibly TRBD2 (6 bases). Looked up from germline, CDR1 is SGHNT and CDR2 is YYREEE (reference sequence). The CDR3 has 15 residues. Trimming took 2 bases from V and 0 from J, leaving 11 bases between them.

This chain uses TRBV15 with TRBJ1-3, with TRBD1 as a possible D gene (5 bases). This CDR3 is built from 14 residues. Trimming removed 1 base at V and 2 bases at J, with 6 bases between. CDR1 is LNHNV and CDR2 is YYDKDF in the germline V gene (reference sequence). In nucleotides, the CDR3 is TGTGCCACCAGCAGAGGGGGGGCTGGAAACACCATATATTTT. Protein sequence: CATSRGGAGNTIYF.

This chain links TRBV2 with TRBJ1-2; 7 nucleotides align to TRBD1. The V segment lost 5 bases and the J segment 2 bases; nucleotides outside the gene matches: 2. Germline CDR1 and CDR2: SNHLY and FYNNEI. CDR3 size: 13 residues. The CDR3 nucleotides read TGTGCCAGCAGTCAGACAGGGAACTATGGCTACACCTTC. As protein: CASSQTGNYGYTF.

As regards this clone: One end of the junction does not line up with germline, which may come from a read error. The J gene is TRBJ2-1, the V gene TRBV5-1; 10 positions agree with TRBD2. The CDR3 has 14 amino acids. Germline CDR1 and CDR2: SGHRS and YFSETQ. In DNA, the CDR3 is TGCGCCCGCAGCGGGGGGGGCTCCTACAATGAGCAGTTCTTC. As protein: CARSGGGSYNEQFF.

The table lists this clone with a few counts. The genes are TRBV7-3 and TRBJ2-4; the D is unclear. The germline V gene encodes CDR1 SGHTA and CDR2 FQGTGA. The V end was cut by 2 bases, the J end by 3 bases, with 5 bases between. The CDR3 contains 13 residues. CDR3 in DNA: TGTGCCAGCAGCTTAGACTTCAAAAACATTCAGTACTTC. It encodes CASSLDFKNIQYF.

This rearrangement joins TRBV27 to TRBJ1-4; the match to TRBD1 covers 7 bases. Germline V lookup: CDR1 MNHEY, CDR2 SMNVEV (reference sequence). V lost 5 bases, J lost 10 bases, and 16 bases stayed unmatched. The CDR3 length is 16 residues. The CDR3 here is CASSLRADRSMGKLFF. The CDR3 DNA reads as TGTGCCAGCAGTCTAAGGGCGGACAGGTCTATGGGAAAACTGTTTTTT.

The table lists this clone with a few counts. The chain combines TRBV20-1 with TRBJ2-3; TRBD1 matches at 12 bases. J lost 4 bases, V lost 3 bases, and 2 bases had no gene match. Germline V CDR1 and CDR2: DFQATT, SNEGSKA (reference sequence). This CDR3 has 14 amino acids. CDR3 nucleotide sequence: TGCAGTGCTAGTGGGACAGGGGGCCCAGATACGCAGTATTTT. It yields the protein CSASGTGGPDTQYF.

A remark on this clone: One junction end disagrees with the germline gene, perhaps due to a read error. The CDR3, as DNA: TGTGCTAGCAACCCCCTCACAGCGAACACTGAAGCTTTCTTT. It translates to CASNPLTANTEAFF. This chain connects TRBV7-7 to TRBJ1-1; no clear D. Germline V lookup: CDR1 SSHAT, CDR2 FNYEAQ (reference sequence). This CDR3 is 14 amino acids long.

V gene TRBV27 combines with J gene TRBJ2-2; 8 bases align to TRBD1. The V gene end was trimmed by 5 bases and the J gene end by 4 bases; junction bases not matched to a gene: 6. Germline values: CDR1 MNHEY, CDR2 SMNVEV (reference sequence). This CDR3 region has 15 residues. CDR3 residues: CASSPRTGTTGELFF. In DNA, the CDR3 is TGTGCCAGCAGTCCCAGGACAGGGACCACCGGGGAGCTGTTTTTT.

This chain connects TRBV9 to TRBJ2-7, with 7 bases identical to TRBD1. The junction had 3 bases not matched to a gene; V was cut back by 3 bases and J by 0 bases. The CDR3 length is 14 residues. Germline values: CDR1 SGDLS, CDR2 YYNGEE. CDR3 nucleotide sequence: TGTGCCAGCAGCGGCCGGGACAGCTCCTACGAGCAGTACTTC. This encodes CASSGRDSSYEQYF.

This clone came up once. The V and J genes are TRBV7-2 and TRBJ1-1; 9 bases fit TRBD1. V was pared by 3 bases and J by 0 bases, with 5 bases of the junction left unmatched. The CDR3 loop spans 16 amino acids. Germline CDR1 reads SGHTA; CDR2 reads FQGNSA. CDR3 in amino acids: CASSFPGTGLNTEAFF. The CDR3 region has the DNA TGTGCCAGCAGCTTCCCCGGGACAGGGTTGAACACTGAAGCTTTCTTT.

This clone showed up just a few times. The V and J genes are TRBV3-1 (or the pseudogene TRBV3-2) and TRBJ2-2; D is uncertain. This CDR3 contains 15 residues. The germline gives CDR1 LGHDT, CDR2 YNNKEL (reference sequence). V was pared by 1 base and J by 5 bases, with 11 bases between. The CDR3 loop is CASSQVTGGTGELFF. The CDR3, as DNA: TGTGCCAGCAGCCAAGTAACGGGTGGGACCGGGGAGCTGTTTTTT.

V gene TRBV6-2 or TRBV6-3 combines with J gene TRBJ2-3; perhaps TRBD1 as D (7 bases). The CDR3 spans 15 residues. Trimming took 4 bases from V and 4 from J, leaving 15 bases between them. Germline-derived CDR1 and CDR2 are MNHEY and SVGEGT. The CDR3 loop is CASSSRTGGADTQYF. The CDR3 nucleotides are TGTGCCAGCAGTTCGCGGACAGGAGGGGCAGATACGCAGTATTTT.

This clone was detected only once. The gene calls are TRBV7-2 and TRBJ2-4; 7 nucleotides match TRBD2. The CDR3 totals 17 residues. V lost 5 bases and J lost 0; bases outside the gene matches: 10. Germline CDR1 SGHTA, CDR2 FQGNSA. The CDR3 DNA sequence: TGTGCCAGCAGCCCAGTTGCGGGAGCGGGAGCCAAAAACATTCAGTACTTC. Translated, it gives CASSPVAGAGAKNIQYF.

The V and J genes are TRBV7-3 and TRBJ1-2, with D possibly matching TRBD1 (5 bases). The CDR3 is made up of 13 amino acids. Germline V lookup: CDR1 SGHTA, CDR2 FQGTGA. The V gene lost 2 bases and the J gene lost 7 bases, with 11 bases spanning the gap. CDR3 sequence: CASSLLGGFGYTF. CDR3 in DNA: TGTGCCAGCAGCTTACTCGGGGGATTTGGCTACACCTTC.

The rearrangement uses TRBV4-1 and TRBJ1-4; D is undetermined. The germline V gene has CDR1 MGHRA and CDR2 YSYEKL. The CDR3 runs to 15 residues. The V end lost 1 base, the J end lost 4 bases, and 10 bases lay between the germline ends. The CDR3 sequence: CASSQVQKLNEKLFF. In nucleotides, the CDR3 is TGCGCCAGCAGCCAAGTACAGAAACTTAATGAAAAACTGTTTTTT.

This clone was detected once. This rearrangement joins TRBV27 to TRBJ2-7; TRBD1 might be the D (6 bases). CDR3 size: 15 residues. Trimming took off 5 bases at V and 2 bases at J, with 16 bases between the two ends. Germline-derived CDR1 and CDR2 are MNHEY and SMNVEV (reference sequence). The DNA of the CDR3 is TGTGCCAGCAGTCACAGTCCAGGGGCCACCTACGAGCAGTACTTC. Its protein product is CASSHSPGATYEQYF.

The chain combines TRBV28 with TRBJ2-7, with 9 positions matching TRBD1. Per the germline V gene, CDR1 is MDHEN and CDR2 is SYDVKM. The CDR3 consists of 15 residues. Unmatched junction bases numbered 1, after V lost 0 bases and J lost 1 base. The CDR3 bases are TGTGCCAGCAGTTTATGGACAGGGGGTTCCTACGAGCAGTACTTC. Its protein product is CASSLWTGGSYEQYF.

The V call is TRBV9, the J call TRBJ2-5; TRBD1 aligns across 10 bases. Per germline, CDR1 SGDLS and CDR2 YYNGEE. CDR3 length: 17 amino acids. Unmatched junction bases numbered 11, after V lost 1 base and J lost 5 bases. This CDR3 reads CASSVQGTGAVGETQYF. The CDR3 nucleotides are TGTGCCAGCAGCGTACAAGGGACAGGGGCGGTCGGTGAGACCCAGTACTTC.

The V gene is TRBV7-3, the J gene TRBJ2-1, with 8 bases lining up with TRBD2. Germline lookup yields CDR1 SGHTA and CDR2 FQGTGA. The CDR3 runs 13 residues. V gave up 5 bases and J gave up 8 bases; unmatched junction bases: 5. The CDR3 protein is CASSRELADEQFF. The DNA of the CDR3 is TGTGCCAGCAGCCGCGAACTAGCGGATGAGCAGTTCTTC.

The chain recombines TRBV7-2 with TRBJ2-1; 8 nucleotides line up with TRBD2. Germline V CDR1 and CDR2: SGHTA, FQGNSA. This CDR3 spans 14 amino acids. Trimming cost V 0 bases and J 8 bases; bases outside gene matches: 3. CDR3 region: CASSLAGRADEQFF. Here the CDR3 DNA reads TGTGCCAGCAGCTTAGCCGGGAGGGCCGATGAGCAGTTCTTC.

The chain has TRBV4-1 and TRBJ2-7, with 8 positions matching TRBD1. Germline lookup yields CDR1 MGHRA and CDR2 YSYEKL. Trimming took 4 bases from V and 3 from J; bases not matched to a gene: 8. This CDR3 is built from 15 residues. CDR3 residues: CASSRADREFYEQYF. Here the CDR3 DNA reads TGCGCCAGCAGCCGGGCGGACAGGGAATTCTACGAGCAGTACTTC.